The 17 T cell receptor beta chains in this list originate from one sample, sequenced in a study of T cell responses to AZD1222 COVID-19 vaccine. Sequencing used immunoSEQ multiplex PCR; TCRdb keeps in-frame clones, though not all of them. The table has about 100,000 clones, 85% to 90% seen once; the top ten hold 2.5% to 4%. Sequencing was performed on peripheral blood, taken on day 0 of AZD1222 vaccination. The source is an adult in good health.

This rearrangement joins TRBV6-5 to TRBJ2-1; the D gene could be TRBD1 or TRBD2 (6 bases each). The length of the CDR3 is 15 residues. Germline loops: CDR1 MNHEY, CDR2 SVGAGI. V lost 8 bases and J 2 bases, leaving 16 bases between the germline ends. The CDR3 region is CASCTSGAPYNEQFF. In DNA form, the CDR3 reads TGTGCCAGCTGCACCTCGGGGGCTCCCTACAATGAGCAGTTCTTC.

The chain's CDR3 is CASSLGQEASYEQYF. CDR3 sequence (DNA): TGTGCCAGCAGCCTCGGACAGGAAGCTTCCTACGAGCAGTACTTC. The rearrangement links TRBV7-9 to TRBJ2-7; TRBD1 aligns across 7 bases. This CDR3 is 15 amino acids long. V trimming: 5 bases; J trimming: 1 base; junction bases outside the gene matches: 8. Germline CDR1 SEHNR, CDR2 FQNEAQ (reference sequence).

This chain links TRBV18 with TRBJ1-2, with D tentatively TRBD1 (5 bases). The CDR3 is made up of 16 amino acids. With 8 bases removed from V and 0 bases from J, the gap between germline ends came to 19 bases. Germline V gene lookup returns CDR1 KGHSH and CDR2 LQKENI. DNA for the CDR3: TGTGCCAGCACCGCCACGTCCAGGGCCTCTAACTATGGCTACACCTTC. Encoded protein: CASTATSRASNYGYTF. Full variable domain (rest looked up from reference TRBV18 and TRBJ1-2): NAGVMQNPRHLVRRRGQEARLRCSPMKGHSHVYWYRQLPEEGLKFMVYLQKENIIDESGMPKERFSAEFPKEGPSILRIQQVVRGDSAAYFCASTATSRASNYGYTFGSGTRLTVV.

CDR3 in DNA: TGTGCCAGCAGCTTAGCTCTGCCAGTGGGGGCGCGCTATGGCTACACCTTC. It encodes CASSLALPVGARYGYTF. This chain uses TRBV7-8 with TRBJ1-2; D may be TRBD1 (6 bases). The CDR3 sequence is 17 residues long. Germline V lookup: CDR1 SGHVS, CDR2 FQNEAQ. V was shortened by 0 bases and J by 4 bases, with 18 bases between the two germline ends.

The gene calls are TRBV2 and TRBJ1-5; TRBD1 is a possible D gene (5 bases). The germline gives CDR1 SNHLY, CDR2 FYNNEI. Trimming cost V 4 bases and J 4 bases, with 14 bases left between them. The CDR3 is 15 amino acids. CDR3 DNA sequence: TGTGCCAGCAGTGGGACGGGGGGAAAAAATCAGCCCCAGCATTTT. It specifies CASSGTGGKNQPQHF.

The sample holds a few counts of this clone. CDR3 in DNA: TGCAGCGTTGGTACAGGGGGCGGGTGGGAGACCCAGTACTTC. Protein: CSVGTGGGWETQYF. The chain carries TRBV29-1 and TRBJ2-5, with 9 positions matching TRBD1. CDR3 length: 14 amino acids. V shed 4 bases, J shed 5 bases, and the junction held 8 bases outside the gene matches. Germline CDR1 SQVTM, CDR2 ANQGSEA.

The genes are TRBV7-2 and TRBJ1-2, with TRBD1 identical over 12 bases. The CDR3 is made up of 15 amino acids. The V and J ends lost 5 bases and 4 bases, in that order; junction bases with no gene match: 5. The germline V gene has CDR1 SGHTA and CDR2 FQGNSA. In DNA form, the CDR3 reads TGTGCCAGCAGCCCGGGACAGGGGGCCATCTATGGCTACACCTTC. Residues: CASSPGQGAIYGYTF.

The V call is TRBV9, the J call TRBJ2-7; TRBD1 is a possible D gene (6 bases). Germline V lookup: CDR1 SGDLS, CDR2 YYNGEE. The ends were cut back, 0 bases at V and 7 bases at J, with 17 bases in the middle. This CDR3 spans 15 amino acids. The CDR3 here is CASSVGQGPFGEQYF. CDR3 bases: TGTGCCAGCAGCGTAGGGCAGGGGCCTTTCGGGGAGCAGTACTTC.

The rearrangement links TRBV23-1 to TRBJ1-5; D gene ambiguous. TRBV23-1 is annotated as an ORF whose role is uncertain. The CDR3 spans 16 residues. Trimming took off 5 bases at V and 0 bases at J, with 14 bases between the two ends. The CDR3 here is CASSDITRPSNQPQHF. CDR3 nucleotide sequence: TGCGCCAGCAGTGATATTACTCGGCCTAGCAATCAGCCCCAGCATTTT.

The chain is built from TRBV7-9 and TRBJ1-6; D ambiguous. The CDR3 runs 15 residues. The ends were cut back, 10 bases at V and 5 bases at J, with 18 bases in the middle. Germline-derived CDR1 and CDR2 are SEHNR and FQNEAQ (reference sequence). The CDR3 is CATDTFGGNNSPLHF. The CDR3, as DNA: TGTGCCACAGACACCTTCGGTGGGAATAATTCACCCCTCCACTTT.

This rearrangement joins TRBV7-2 to TRBJ1-6; TRBD1 aligns across 7 bases. This CDR3 has 17 residues. Losses at the gene ends were 5 bases for V and 7 bases for J; bases not matched to a gene: 14. Germline CDR1 reads SGHTA; CDR2 reads FQGNSA. The CDR3 sequence: CASSRMKQDRVNSPLHF. CDR3 nucleotides: TGTGCCAGCAGCCGCATGAAACAAGACAGGGTGAATTCACCCCTCCACTTT. Full variable domain (outside the CDR3, taken from reference TRBV7-2 and TRBJ1-6): GAGVSQSPSNKVTEKGKDVELRCDPISGHTALYWYRQSLGQGLEFLIYFQGNSAPDKSGLPSDRFSAERTGGSVSTLTIQRTQQEDSAVYLCASSRMKQDRVNSPLHFGNGTRLTVT.

This clone appeared a few times. The CDR3 bases are TGTGCCAGCAGCCCCCGGACAGGGGTGATGGGTTCACCCCTCCACTTT. Amino acids: CASSPRTGVMGSPLHF. The rearrangement joins TRBV7-2 to TRBJ1-6; 9 bases fit TRBD1. The CDR3 loop spans 16 amino acids. Per germline, CDR1 SGHTA and CDR2 FQGNSA. V shed 5 bases and J 9 bases; nucleotides not matched to a gene: 11.

The chain joins TRBV9 to TRBJ1-3; 7 nucleotides match TRBD1. J gave up 0 bases and V 0 bases, and 6 bases lay outside the gene matches. This CDR3 comprises 17 residues. CDR1 is SGDLS, CDR2 YYNGEE, per germline. The DNA of the CDR3 is TGTGCCAGCAGCGTAGCTCCGGCAGGGGGCTCTGGAAACACCATATATTTT. As protein: CASSVAPAGGSGNTIYF.

This chain uses TRBV3-1 (or the pseudogene TRBV3-2) with TRBJ2-1; possibly TRBD2 for D (6 bases). CDR1 is LGHDT and CDR2 is YNNKEL in the germline V gene (reference sequence). The germline V and J ends were trimmed by 0 bases and 8 bases, with 14 bases remaining between them. This CDR3 region has 15 residues. CDR3: CASSQEFLGGHEQFF. DNA of the CDR3: TGTGCCAGCAGCCAAGAGTTTCTAGGAGGGCATGAGCAGTTCTTC.

Details on this clone: The junction and the germline gene differ at one end; a read error may be behind it. The chain couples TRBV18 to TRBJ1-3; D is possibly TRBD1 (5 bases). In germline, CDR1 is KGHSH, CDR2 LQKENI. The CDR3 loop spans 14 amino acids. The CDR3 coding sequence is TGTGCCAGCTCAACACCCAGGGTTGGAAACACCATATATTTT. Translated, it gives CASSTPRVGNTIYF.

V gene TRBV7-2 combines with J gene TRBJ1-1, with 7 bases lining up with TRBD1. V shed 5 bases and J 4 bases; nucleotides not matched to a gene: 7. The CDR3 sequence is 14 residues long. Germline V lookup: CDR1 SGHTA, CDR2 FQGNSA. The CDR3 here is CASSRNRGPTEAFF. For the CDR3, the DNA is TGTGCCAGCAGCCGGAACAGGGGACCCACTGAAGCTTTCTTT.

The V call is TRBV7-2, the J call TRBJ2-2, with D perhaps TRBD2 (6 bases). V lost 3 bases and J 0 bases, leaving 8 bases between the germline ends. Germline loops: CDR1 SGHTA, CDR2 FQGNSA. The CDR3 is made up of 15 amino acids. The CDR3 bases are TGTGCCAGCAGCTTCGGGGGTTCGAACACCGGGGAGCTGTTTTTT. Its protein is CASSFGGSNTGELFF.